This T cell receptor beta chain was sequenced for a study of blood T cell repertoires in COVID-19. Using immunoSEQ multiplex PCR, the repertoire was profiled, and TCRdb retains in-frame clones only, with some absent. The sample contains about 300,000 clones, 70% to 90% of which appear only once. The CDR3 spans 13 residues. V lost 1 base and J lost 9, with 10 bases in between. Germline lookup yields CDR1 MDHEN and CDR2 SYDVKM. This chain connects TRBV28 to TRBJ2-1, with D possibly TRBD2 on 6 matching bases. Sequenced material: peripheral blood. This clonotype was sampled from a man aged 65-85 years with acute or convalescent COVID-19. This CDR3 reads CASSLLTRREQFF. In DNA form, the CDR3 reads TGTGCCAGCAGTTTATTGACTAGACGTGAGCAGTTCTTC.